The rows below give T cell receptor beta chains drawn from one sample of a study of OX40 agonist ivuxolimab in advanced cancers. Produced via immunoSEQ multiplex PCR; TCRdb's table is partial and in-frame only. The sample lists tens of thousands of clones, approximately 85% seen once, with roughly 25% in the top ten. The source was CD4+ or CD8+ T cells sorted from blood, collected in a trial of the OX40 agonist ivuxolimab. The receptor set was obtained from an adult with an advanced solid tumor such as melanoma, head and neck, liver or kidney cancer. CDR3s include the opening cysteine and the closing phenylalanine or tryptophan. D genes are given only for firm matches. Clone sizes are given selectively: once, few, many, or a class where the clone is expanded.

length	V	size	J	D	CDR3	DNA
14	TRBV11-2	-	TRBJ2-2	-	CASSFELNTGELFF	TGTGCCAGCAGCTTTGAACTGAACACCGGGGAGCTGTTTTTT
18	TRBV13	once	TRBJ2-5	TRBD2	CASSLVGGRDKMKETQYF	TGTGCCAGCAGCTTAGTAGGCGGGAGGGATAAGATGAAGGAGACCCAGTACTTC
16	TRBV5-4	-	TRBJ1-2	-	CASSHRAQGGEYGYTF	TGTGCCAGCAGCCATCGAGCCCAGGGAGGGGAATATGGCTACACCTTC
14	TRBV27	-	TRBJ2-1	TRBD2	CANLPGTTYNEQFF	TGTGCCAACCTCCCCGGGACTACATACAATGAGCAGTTCTTC
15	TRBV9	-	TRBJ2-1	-	CASSVTGSSYNEQFF	TGTGCCAGCAGCGTCACAGGGAGCTCCTACAATGAGCAGTTCTTC
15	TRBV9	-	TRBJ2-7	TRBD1	CASSVGEGGVYEQYF	TGTGCCAGCAGCGTAGGTGAAGGGGGCGTCTACGAGCAGTACTTC
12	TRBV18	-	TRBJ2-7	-	CASSHVRDEQYF	TGTGCCAGCTCACATGTACGTGACGAGCAGTACTTC
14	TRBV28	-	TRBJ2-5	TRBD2	CASSFAGESETQYF	TGTGCCAGCAGTTTCGCGGGAGAGTCAGAGACCCAGTACTTC
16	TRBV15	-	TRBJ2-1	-	CATSGLPAGGYNEQFF	TGTGCCACCAGCGGACTCCCGGCCGGGGGCTACAATGAGCAGTTCTTC
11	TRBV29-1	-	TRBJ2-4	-	CSVRTRNIQYF	TGCAGCGTGCGGACGAGAAACATTCAGTACTTC
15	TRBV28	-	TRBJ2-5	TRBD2	CASSIPGLVEETQYF	TGTGCCAGCAGTATCCCCGGACTAGTCGAAGAGACCCAGTACTTC
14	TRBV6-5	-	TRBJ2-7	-	CASSYGGGPYEQYF	TGTGCCAGCAGTTACGGTGGGGGCCCCTACGAGCAGTACTTC
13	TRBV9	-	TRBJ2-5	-	CASSVGPEETQYF	TGTGCCAGCAGCGTAGGACCCGAAGAGACCCAGTACTTC
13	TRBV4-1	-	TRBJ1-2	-	CASSQVEGYGYTF	TGCGCCAGCAGCCAAGTGGAAGGGTATGGCTACACCTTC
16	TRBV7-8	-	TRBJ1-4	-	CASSLAPETTNEKLFF	TGTGCCAGCAGCTTAGCCCCAGAGACAACTAATGAAAAACTGTTTTTT
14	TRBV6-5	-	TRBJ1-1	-	CASSYSRGLTEAFF	TGTGCCAGCAGTTACTCGAGGGGATTGACTGAAGCTTTCTTT
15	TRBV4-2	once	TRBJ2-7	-	CASSQDTLTPLGQYF	TGTGCCAGCAGCCAAGACACTTTGACCCCTCTGGGGCAGTACTTC
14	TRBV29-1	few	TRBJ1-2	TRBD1	CSVAPGQGNYGYTF	TGCAGCGTCGCTCCGGGACAGGGGAACTATGGCTACACCTTC
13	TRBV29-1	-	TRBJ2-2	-	CSVAGTNTGELFF	TGCAGCGTTGCCGGGACGAACACCGGGGAGCTGTTTTTT
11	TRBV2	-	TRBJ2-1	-	CASMGSGQQFF	TGTGCCAGCATGGGTAGCGGACAGCAGTTCTTC
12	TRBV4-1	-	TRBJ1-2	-	CASRGGVYGYTF	TGCGCCAGCAGAGGCGGGGTGTATGGCTACACCTTC
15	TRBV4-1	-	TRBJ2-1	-	CASSQVHEVYNEQFF	TGCGCCAGCAGCCAAGTACACGAAGTCTACAATGAGCAGTTCTTC
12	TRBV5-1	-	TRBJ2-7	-	CASSPVGYEQYF	TGCGCCAGCAGTCCGGTAGGGTACGAGCAGTACTTC
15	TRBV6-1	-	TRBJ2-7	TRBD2	CASSESPSGSYEQYF	TGTGCCAGCAGTGAATCGCCTAGCGGTTCTTACGAGCAGTACTTC
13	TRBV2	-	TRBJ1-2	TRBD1	CASSRTGDYGYTF	TGTGCCAGCAGTCGGACAGGGGACTATGGCTACACCTTC